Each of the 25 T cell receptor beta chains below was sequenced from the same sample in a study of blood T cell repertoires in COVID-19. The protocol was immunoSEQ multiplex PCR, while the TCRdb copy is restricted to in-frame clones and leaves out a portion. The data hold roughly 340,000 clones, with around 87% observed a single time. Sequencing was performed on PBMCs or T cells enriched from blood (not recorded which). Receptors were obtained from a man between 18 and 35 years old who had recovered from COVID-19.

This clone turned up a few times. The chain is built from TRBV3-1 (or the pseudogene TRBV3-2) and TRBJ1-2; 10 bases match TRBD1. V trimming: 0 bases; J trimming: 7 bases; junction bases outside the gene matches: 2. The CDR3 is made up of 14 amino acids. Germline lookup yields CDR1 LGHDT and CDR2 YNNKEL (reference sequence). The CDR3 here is CASSQDRTGGGYTF. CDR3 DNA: TGTGCCAGCAGCCAAGATAGGACAGGGGGTGGCTACACCTTC.

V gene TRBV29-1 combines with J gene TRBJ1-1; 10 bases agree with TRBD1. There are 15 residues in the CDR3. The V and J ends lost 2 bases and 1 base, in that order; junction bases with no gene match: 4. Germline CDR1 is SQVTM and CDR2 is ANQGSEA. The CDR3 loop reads CSVESRQGANTEAFF. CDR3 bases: TGCAGCGTTGAATCCCGACAGGGGGCGAACACTGAAGCTTTCTTT.

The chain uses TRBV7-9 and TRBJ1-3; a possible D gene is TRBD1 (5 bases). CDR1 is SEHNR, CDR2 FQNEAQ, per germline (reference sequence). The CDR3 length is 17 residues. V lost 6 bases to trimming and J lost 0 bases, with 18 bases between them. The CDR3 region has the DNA TGTGCCAGCAGGCTCGATGGGGGGGACTACTCTGGAAACACCATATATTTT. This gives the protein CASRLDGGDYSGNTIYF. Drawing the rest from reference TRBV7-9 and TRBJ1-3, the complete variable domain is DTGVSQNPRHKITKRGQNVTFRCDPISEHNRLYWYRQTLGQGPEFLTYFQNEAQLEKSRLLSDRFSAERPKGSFSTLEIQRTEQGDSAMYLCASRLDGGDYSGNTIYFGEGSWLTVV.

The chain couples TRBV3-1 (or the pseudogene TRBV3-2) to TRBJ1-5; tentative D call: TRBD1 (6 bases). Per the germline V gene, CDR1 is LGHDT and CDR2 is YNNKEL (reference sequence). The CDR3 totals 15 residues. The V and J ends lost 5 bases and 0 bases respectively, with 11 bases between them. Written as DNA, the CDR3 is TGTGCCAGCAGCTCTGGACAGATTAGCAATCAGCCCCAGCATTTT. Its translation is CASSSGQISNQPQHF.

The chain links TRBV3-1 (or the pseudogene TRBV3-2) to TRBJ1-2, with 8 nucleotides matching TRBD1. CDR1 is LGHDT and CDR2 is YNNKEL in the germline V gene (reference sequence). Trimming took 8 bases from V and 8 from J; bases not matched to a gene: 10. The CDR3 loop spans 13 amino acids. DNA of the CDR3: TGTGCCAGCGCCCCACAGGGGGTGCAGGGCTACACCTTC. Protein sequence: CASAPQGVQGYTF.

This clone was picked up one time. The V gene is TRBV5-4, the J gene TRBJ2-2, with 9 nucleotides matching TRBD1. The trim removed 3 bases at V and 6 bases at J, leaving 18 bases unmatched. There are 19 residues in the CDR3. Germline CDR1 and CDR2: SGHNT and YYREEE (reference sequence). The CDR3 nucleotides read TGTGCCAGCAGCTCCCAAGGCGGGACAGGGAATGGATTTGCCGGGGAGCTGTTTTTT. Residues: CASSSQGGTGNGFAGELFF.

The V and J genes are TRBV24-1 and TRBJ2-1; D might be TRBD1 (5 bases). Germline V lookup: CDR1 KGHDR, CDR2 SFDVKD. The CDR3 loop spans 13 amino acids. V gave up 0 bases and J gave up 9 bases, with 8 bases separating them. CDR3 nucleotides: TGTGCCACCAGTGATTTGGATAGGGGTGAGCAGTTCTTC. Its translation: CATSDLDRGEQFF.

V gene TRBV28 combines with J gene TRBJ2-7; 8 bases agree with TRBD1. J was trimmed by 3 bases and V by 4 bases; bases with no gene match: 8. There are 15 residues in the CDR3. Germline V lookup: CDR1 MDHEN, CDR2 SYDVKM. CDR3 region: CASSSSITGGYEQYF. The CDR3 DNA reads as TGTGCCAGCAGTTCGTCTATAACAGGGGGCTACGAGCAGTACTTC.

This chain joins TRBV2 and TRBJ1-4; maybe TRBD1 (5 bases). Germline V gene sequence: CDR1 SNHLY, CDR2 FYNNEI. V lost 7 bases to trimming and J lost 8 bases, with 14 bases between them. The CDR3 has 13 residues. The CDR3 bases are TGTGCCAGCACCGGGGGTAGGGTCGAAAAACTGTTTTTT. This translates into CASTGGRVEKLFF. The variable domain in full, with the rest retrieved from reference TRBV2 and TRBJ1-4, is EPEVTQTPSHQVTQMGQEVILRCVPISNHLYFYWYRQILGQKVEFLVSFYNNEISEKSEIFDDQFSVERPDGSNFTLKIRSTKLEDSAMYFCASTGGRVEKLFFGSGTQLSVL.

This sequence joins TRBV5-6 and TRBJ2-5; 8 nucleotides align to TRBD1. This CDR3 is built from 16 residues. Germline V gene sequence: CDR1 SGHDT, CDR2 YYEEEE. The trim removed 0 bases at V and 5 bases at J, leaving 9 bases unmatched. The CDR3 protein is CASSLDGRGRGETQYF. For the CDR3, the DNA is TGTGCCAGCAGCTTGGATGGCAGGGGGCGAGGGGAGACCCAGTACTTC.

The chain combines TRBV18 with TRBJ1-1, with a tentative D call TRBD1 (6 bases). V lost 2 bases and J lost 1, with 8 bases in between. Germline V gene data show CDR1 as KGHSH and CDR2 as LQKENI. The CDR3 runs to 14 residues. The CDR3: CASSPWGPNTEAFF. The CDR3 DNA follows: TGTGCCAGCTCACCATGGGGGCCGAACACTGAAGCTTTCTTT.

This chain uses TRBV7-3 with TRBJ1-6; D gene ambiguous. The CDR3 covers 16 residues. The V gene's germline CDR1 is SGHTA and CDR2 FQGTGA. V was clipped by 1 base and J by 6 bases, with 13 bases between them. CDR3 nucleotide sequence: TGTGCCAGCAGCTTAAGTGGCAGCGAGACTAATTCACCCCTCCACTTT. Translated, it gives CASSLSGSETNSPLHF. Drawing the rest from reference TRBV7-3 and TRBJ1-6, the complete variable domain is GAGVSQTPSNKVTEKGKYVELRCDPISGHTALYWYRQSLGQGPEFLIYFQGTGAADDSGLPNDRFFAVRPEGSVSTLKIQRTERGDSAVYLCASSLSGSETNSPLHFGNGTRLTVT.

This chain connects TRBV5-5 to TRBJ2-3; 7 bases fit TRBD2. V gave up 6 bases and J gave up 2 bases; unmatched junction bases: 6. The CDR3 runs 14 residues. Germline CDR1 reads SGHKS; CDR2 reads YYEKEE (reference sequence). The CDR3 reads CASTDSGYTDTQYF. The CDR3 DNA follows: TGTGCCAGCACAGATAGCGGGTACACAGATACGCAGTATTTT.

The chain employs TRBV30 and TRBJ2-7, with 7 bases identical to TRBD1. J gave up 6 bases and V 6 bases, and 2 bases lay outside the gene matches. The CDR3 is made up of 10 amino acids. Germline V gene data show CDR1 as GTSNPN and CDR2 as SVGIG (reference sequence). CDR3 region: CACTGVEQYF. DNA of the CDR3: TGTGCCTGTACAGGGGTCGAGCAGTACTTC. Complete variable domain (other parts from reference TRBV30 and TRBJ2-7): SQTIHQWPATLVQPVGSPLSLECTVEGTSNPNLYWYRQAAGRGLQLLFYSVGIGQISSEVPQNLSASRPQDRQFILSSKKLLLSDSGFYLCACTGVEQYFGPGTRLTVT.

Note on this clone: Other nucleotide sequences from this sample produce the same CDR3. The CDR3 protein is CAWSGTGNSPLHF. CDR3 nucleotides: TGTGCCTGGAGTGGGACAGGAAATTCACCCCTCCACTTT. This chain links TRBV30 with TRBJ1-6; TRBD1 aligns across 7 bases. Germline values: CDR1 GTSNPN, CDR2 SVGIG (reference sequence). The junction had 1 base not matched to a gene; V was cut back by 1 base and J by 7 bases. The CDR3 loop spans 13 amino acids.

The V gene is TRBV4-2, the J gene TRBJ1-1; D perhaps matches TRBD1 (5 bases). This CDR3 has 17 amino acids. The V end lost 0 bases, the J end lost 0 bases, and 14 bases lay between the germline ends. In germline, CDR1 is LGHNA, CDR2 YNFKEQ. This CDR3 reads CASSQEGWGRMNTEAFF. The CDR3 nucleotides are TGTGCCAGCAGCCAAGAAGGGTGGGGCCGGATGAACACTGAAGCTTTCTTT.

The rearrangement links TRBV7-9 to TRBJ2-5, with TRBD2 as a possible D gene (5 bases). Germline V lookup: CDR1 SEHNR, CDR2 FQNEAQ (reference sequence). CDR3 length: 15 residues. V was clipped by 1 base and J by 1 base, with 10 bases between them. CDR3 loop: CASSLGAGGQETQYF. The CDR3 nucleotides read TGTGCCAGCAGCTTAGGGGCGGGCGGCCAAGAGACCCAGTACTTC.

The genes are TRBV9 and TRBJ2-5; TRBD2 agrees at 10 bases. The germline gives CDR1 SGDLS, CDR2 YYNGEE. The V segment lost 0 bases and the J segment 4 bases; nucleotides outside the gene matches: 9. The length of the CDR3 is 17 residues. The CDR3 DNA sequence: TGTGCCAGCAGCGTAGCTGCCCTAGCGGGGGCGAGAGAGACCCAGTACTTC. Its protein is CASSVAALAGARETQYF. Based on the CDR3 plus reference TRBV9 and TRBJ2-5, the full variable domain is DSGVTQTPKHLITATGQRVTLRCSPRSGDLSVYWYQQSLDQGLQFLIQYYNGEERAKGNILERFSAQQFPDLHSELNLSSLELGDSALYFCASSVAALAGARETQYFGPGTRLLVL.

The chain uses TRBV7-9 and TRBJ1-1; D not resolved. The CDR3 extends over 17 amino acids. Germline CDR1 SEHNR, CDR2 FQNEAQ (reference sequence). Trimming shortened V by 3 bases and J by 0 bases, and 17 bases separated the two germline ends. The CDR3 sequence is CASSFWVRRPMNTEAFF. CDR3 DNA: TGTGCCAGCAGCTTTTGGGTCAGGAGGCCTATGAACACTGAAGCTTTCTTT. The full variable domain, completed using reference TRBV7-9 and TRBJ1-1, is DTGVSQNPRHKITKRGQNVTFRCDPISEHNRLYWYRQTLGQGPEFLTYFQNEAQLEKSRLLSDRFSAERPKGSFSTLEIQRTEQGDSAMYLCASSFWVRRPMNTEAFFGQGTRLTVV.

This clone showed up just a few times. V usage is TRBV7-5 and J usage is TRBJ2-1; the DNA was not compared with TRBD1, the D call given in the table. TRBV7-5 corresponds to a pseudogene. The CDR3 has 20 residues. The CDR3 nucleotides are TGTGTCAGAAGCCCCTCCCTTAGGGGCTCGCTTTTTAGCCGTGACAATGAGCAGTTCTTC. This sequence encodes CVRSPSLRGSLFSRDNEQFF.

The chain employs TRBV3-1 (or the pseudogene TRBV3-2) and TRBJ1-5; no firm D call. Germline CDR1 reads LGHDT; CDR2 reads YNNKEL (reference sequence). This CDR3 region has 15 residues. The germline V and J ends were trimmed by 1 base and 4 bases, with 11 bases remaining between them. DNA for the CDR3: TGTGCCAGCAGCCAAGGTAGCAATCTTAATCAGCCCCAGCATTTT. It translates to CASSQGSNLNQPQHF.

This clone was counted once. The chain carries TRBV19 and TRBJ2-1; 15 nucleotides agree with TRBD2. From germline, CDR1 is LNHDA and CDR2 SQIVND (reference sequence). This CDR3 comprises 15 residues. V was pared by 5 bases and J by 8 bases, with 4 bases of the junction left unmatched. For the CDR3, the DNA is TGTGCCAGTAGTCCGGGACTAGCGGGAGGTGATGAGCAGTTCTTC. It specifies CASSPGLAGGDEQFF.

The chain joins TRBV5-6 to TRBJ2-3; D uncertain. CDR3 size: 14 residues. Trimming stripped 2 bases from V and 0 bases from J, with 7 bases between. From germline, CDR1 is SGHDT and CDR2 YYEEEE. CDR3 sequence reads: CASSFLISTDTQYF. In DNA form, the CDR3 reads TGTGCCAGCAGCTTCCTAATAAGCACAGATACGCAGTATTTT.

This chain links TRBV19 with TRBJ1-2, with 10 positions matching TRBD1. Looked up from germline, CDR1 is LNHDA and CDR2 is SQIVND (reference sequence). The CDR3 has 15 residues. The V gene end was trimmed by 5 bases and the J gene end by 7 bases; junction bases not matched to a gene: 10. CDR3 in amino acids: CASSSRQGAVSGYTF. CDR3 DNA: TGTGCCAGTAGTTCCCGACAGGGGGCTGTAAGTGGCTACACCTTC.

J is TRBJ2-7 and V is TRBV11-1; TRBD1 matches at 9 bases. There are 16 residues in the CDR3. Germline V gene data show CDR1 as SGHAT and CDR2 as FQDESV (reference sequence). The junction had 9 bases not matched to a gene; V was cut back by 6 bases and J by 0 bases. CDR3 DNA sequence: TGTGCCAGCAGTCACGGGACAGGGCGGAGCTCCTACGAGCAGTACTTC. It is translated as CASSHGTGRSSYEQYF. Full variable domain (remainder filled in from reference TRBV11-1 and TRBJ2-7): EAEVAQSPRYKITEKSQAVAFWCDPISGHATLYWYRQILGQGPELLVQFQDESVVDDSQLPKDRFSAERLKGVDSTLKIQPAELGDSAMYLCASSHGTGRSSYEQYFGPGTRLTVT.